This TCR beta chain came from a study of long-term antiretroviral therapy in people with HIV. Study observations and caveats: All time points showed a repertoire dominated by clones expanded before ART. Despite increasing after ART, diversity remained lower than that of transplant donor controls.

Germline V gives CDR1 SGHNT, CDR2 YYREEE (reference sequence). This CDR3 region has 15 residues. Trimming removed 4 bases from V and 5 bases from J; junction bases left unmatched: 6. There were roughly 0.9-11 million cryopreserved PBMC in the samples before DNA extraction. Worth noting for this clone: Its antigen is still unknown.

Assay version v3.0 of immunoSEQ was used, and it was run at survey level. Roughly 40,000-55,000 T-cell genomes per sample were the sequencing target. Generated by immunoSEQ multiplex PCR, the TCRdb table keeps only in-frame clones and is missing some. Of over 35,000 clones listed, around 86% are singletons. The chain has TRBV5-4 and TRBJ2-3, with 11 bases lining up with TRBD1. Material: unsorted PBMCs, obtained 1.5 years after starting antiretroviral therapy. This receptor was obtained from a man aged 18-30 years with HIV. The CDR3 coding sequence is TGTGCCAGCAGCGCGCAGGGACAGGGGGGAGATACGCAGTATTTT. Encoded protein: CASSAQGQGGDTQYF.